This entry concerns a single TCR beta chain. What it binds is unknown. It was focal radiation plus CTLA-4 blockade with ipilimumab that patients with chemo-refractory metastatic non-small-cell lung cancer received. The table came from immunoSEQ multiplex PCR; TCRdb's copy has only in-frame clones and leaves some out. Counted here are about 53,000 clones, 85% occurring once; the ten biggest clones make up about 30%. The germline gives CDR1 SEHNR, CDR2 FQNEAQ (reference sequence). CDR3 length: 14 residues. The V and J ends lost 4 bases and 2 bases respectively, with 12 bases between them. This specimen comes from a study of radiotherapy plus CTLA-4 blockade in lung cancer. Background on the study: Objective responses occurred in 18% of patients; around 31% had disease control. Findings and limits, study-wide: Best predicting response, reportedly, were early blood T cell clone dynamics, with interferon-beta. Clones of tumor-derived TCRs expanded in blood after radiotherapy plus ipilimumab.

This sequence originates from a human donor with non-small cell lung cancer whose response to radiotherapy plus ipilimumab could not be evaluated. The chain is built from TRBV7-9 and TRBJ2-7, with a tentative D call TRBD1 (5 bases). The source material was peripheral blood, sampled from a patient treated with radiotherapy plus ipilimumab. The CDR3 loop is CASSWTSQPYEQYF. Written as DNA, the CDR3 is TGTGCCAGCAGCTGGACAAGCCAACCCTACGAGCAGTACTTC. Full variable domain (outside the CDR3, taken from reference TRBV7-9 and TRBJ2-7): DTGVSQNPRHKITKRGQNVTFRCDPISEHNRLYWYRQTLGQGPEFLTYFQNEAQLEKSRLLSDRFSAERPKGSFSTLEIQRTEQGDSAMYLCASSWTSQPYEQYFGPGTRLTVT.